The rows below give T cell receptor beta chains drawn from one sample of a study of blood T cell repertoires in COVID-19. The table came from immunoSEQ multiplex PCR; TCRdb's copy has only in-frame clones and leaves some out. The top ten clones hold roughly 2.8% of a sample with about 280,000 clones, approximately 90% of them seen once. Sequencing input: PBMCs or T cells enriched from blood (not recorded which). Source of these receptors: a middle-aged man who had been exposed to COVID-19. Both conserved end residues are part of each CDR3. The size entry is marked missing in some rows and otherwise reads once, few, many or a size class.

>TRBV6-1|15|-|TRBJ1-2
CASSEGFSLGYGYTF
>TRBV30|15|-|TRBJ2-1
CAWKVNGRAGNEQFF
>TRBV7-9|15|-|TRBJ2-3
CASSPTIDSTDTQYF
>TRBV30|15|-|TRBJ2-1
CAWSGGQGVVYEQFF
>TRBV7-6|15|-|TRBJ2-1
CASSLVAGVDNEQFF
>TRBV5-1|17|-|TRBJ1-1
CASSSMTGGQVNTEAFF
>TRBV5-1|16|once|TRBJ1-3
CASSFGGGKTGNTIYF
>TRBV2|13|-|TRBJ2-3
CASSPILGDTQYF
>TRBV11-2|13|-|TRBJ1-2
CASSPGGNYGYTF
>TRBV5-5|12|-|TRBJ1-2
CASSLGGDGYTF
>TRBV13|15|-|TRBJ2-7
CASSPGVANTYEQYF
>TRBV5-1|15|-|TRBJ2-7
CASSSGTSGTYEQYF
>TRBV24-1|15|-|TRBJ1-4
CATSDSGVFNEKLFF
>TRBV19|11|-|TRBJ1-2
CASSLAAGYTF
>TRBV25-1|16|-|TRBJ2-1
CASSESGIAGYNEQFF
>TRBV21-1|17|once|TRBJ2-1
CASTPTVVISSYNEQFF
>TRBV28|11|few|TRBJ2-1
CASSYYNEQFF
>TRBV4-2|15|-|TRBJ1-5
CASSQDSGGGQPQHF
>TRBV19|17|-|TRBJ2-1
CASTPASGSQTKSEQFF
>TRBV7-9|15|-|TRBJ1-1
CASSPSGGGRTEAFF
>TRBV7-9|15|-|TRBJ2-1
CASRTDGASKYEQFF
>TRBV15|21|-|TRBJ2-6
CATSRDFILTGSRAGANVLTF
>TRBV19|14|once|TRBJ1-2
CASTGTGLNYGYTF
>TRBV30|16|-|TRBJ2-3
CAWSPGTSGITDTQYF
>TRBV5-4|17|-|TRBJ2-7
CASSLAVAGGRKNEQYF
>TRBV5-6|13|-|TRBJ1-2
CASSFLGHYGYTF
>TRBV19|15|once|TRBJ1-1
CASSMGGMLNTEAFF
>TRBV19|16|-|TRBJ1-2
CASSIPTRGFGYGYTF
>TRBV14|14|-|TRBJ2-2
CASSQGLGGGELFF
>TRBV12-5|15|-|TRBJ2-3
CASGLWRGSTDTQYF
>TRBV16|16|few|TRBJ2-7
CASSQLGTGVSYEQYF
>TRBV29-1|15|-|TRBJ2-2
CSVAYQGVNTGELFF